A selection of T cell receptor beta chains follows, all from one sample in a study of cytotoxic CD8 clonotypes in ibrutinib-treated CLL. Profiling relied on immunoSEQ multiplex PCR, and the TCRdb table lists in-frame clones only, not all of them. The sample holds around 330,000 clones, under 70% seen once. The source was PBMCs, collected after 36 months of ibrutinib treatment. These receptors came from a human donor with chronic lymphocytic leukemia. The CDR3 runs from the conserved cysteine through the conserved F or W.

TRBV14 CASSQDAGGSYEQYF
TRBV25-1 CASRSTGGTGELFF
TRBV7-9 CASSSGFSTDTQYF
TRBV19 CASSMGQRGPYEQYF
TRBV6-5 CASSAPLPGPSEQYF
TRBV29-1 CSALTPDRGLEWHGYTF
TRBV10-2 CASTSGGTDTQYF
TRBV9 CASSVGTEYNEQFF
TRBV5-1 CASSFAGSHQETQYF
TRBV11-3 CASSSNTDTQYF
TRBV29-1 CSVPTDTDTQYF
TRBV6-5 CAARGSSSYEQYF
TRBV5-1 CASSPGPSTDTQYF
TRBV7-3 CASSPRHDRGWFNTGELFF
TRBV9 CASSVSSGPGSEAFF
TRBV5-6 CASSRGTSGYQETQYF
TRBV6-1 CASSSRDMEKLFF
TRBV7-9 CASSFRLGLSQGTQYF
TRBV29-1 CSVRIQGTIYEQYF
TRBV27 CASSFGQGVYNEQFF
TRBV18 CASSPAPGTGYNEQFF
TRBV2 CASSERALGTGANVLTF